The TCR beta chain described here comes from a study of T cells expressing NK-cell markers. Broader study findings: These same clonotypes (in four donors) also led the CD3+CD56-NKG2C+ fraction.

TCRdb re-analyzed the 5' RACE reads; it lists each CDR3 protein once, without DNA. This table holds around 380,000 distinct CDR3 sequences. This CDR3 is built from 18 residues. Per germline, CDR1 KGHSH and CDR2 LQKENI. With regard to this clonotype: Its antigen is not known.

Material: blood T cells: a sorted CD56 or NKG2C T cell subset, CD4+ or CD8+ T cells, or bulk PBMC T cells (not recorded which). V gene TRBV18 combines with J gene TRBJ1-5. The origin of this receptor is a woman aged 45 to 65 in good health. CDR3 sequence: CASSPRRLSEGFNQPQHF.